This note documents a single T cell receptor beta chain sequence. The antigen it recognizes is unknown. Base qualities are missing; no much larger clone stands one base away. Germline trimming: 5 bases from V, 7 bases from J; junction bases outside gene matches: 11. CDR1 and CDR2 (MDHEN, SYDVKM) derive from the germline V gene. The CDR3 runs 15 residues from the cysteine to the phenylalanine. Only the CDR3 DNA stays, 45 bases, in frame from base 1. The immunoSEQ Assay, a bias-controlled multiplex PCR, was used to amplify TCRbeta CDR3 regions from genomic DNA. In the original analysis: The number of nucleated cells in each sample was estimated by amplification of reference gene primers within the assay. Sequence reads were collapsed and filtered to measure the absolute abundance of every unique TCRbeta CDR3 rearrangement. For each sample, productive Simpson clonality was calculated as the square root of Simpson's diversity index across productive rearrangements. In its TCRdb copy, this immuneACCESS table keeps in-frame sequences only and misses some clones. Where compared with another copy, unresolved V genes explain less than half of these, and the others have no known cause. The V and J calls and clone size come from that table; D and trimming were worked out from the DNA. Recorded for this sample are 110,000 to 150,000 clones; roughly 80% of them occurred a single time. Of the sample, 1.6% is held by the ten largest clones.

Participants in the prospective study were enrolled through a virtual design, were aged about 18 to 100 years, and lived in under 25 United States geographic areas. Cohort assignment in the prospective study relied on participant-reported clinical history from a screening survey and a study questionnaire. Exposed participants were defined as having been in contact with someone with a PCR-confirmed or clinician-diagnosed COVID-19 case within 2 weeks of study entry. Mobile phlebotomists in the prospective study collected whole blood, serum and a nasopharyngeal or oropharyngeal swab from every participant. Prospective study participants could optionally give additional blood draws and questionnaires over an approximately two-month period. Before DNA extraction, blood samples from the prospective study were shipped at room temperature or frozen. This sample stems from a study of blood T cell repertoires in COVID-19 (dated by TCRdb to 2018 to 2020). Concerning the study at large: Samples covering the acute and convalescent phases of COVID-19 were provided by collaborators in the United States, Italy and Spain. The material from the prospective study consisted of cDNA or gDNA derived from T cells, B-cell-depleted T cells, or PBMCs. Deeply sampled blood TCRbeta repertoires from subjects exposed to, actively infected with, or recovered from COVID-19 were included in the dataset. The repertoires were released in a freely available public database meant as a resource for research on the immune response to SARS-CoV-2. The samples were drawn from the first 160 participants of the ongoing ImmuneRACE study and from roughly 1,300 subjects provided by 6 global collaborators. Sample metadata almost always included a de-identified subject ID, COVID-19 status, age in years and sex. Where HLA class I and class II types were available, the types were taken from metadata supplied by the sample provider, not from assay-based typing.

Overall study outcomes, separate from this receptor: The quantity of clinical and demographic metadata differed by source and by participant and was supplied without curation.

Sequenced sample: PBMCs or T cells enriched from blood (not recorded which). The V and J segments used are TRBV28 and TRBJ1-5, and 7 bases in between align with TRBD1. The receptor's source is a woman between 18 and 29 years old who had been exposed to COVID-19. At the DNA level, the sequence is TGTGCCAGCAGTCCACAGGCGGGAGGGGGCCAGCCCCAGCATTTT. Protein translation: CASSPQAGGGQPQHF.